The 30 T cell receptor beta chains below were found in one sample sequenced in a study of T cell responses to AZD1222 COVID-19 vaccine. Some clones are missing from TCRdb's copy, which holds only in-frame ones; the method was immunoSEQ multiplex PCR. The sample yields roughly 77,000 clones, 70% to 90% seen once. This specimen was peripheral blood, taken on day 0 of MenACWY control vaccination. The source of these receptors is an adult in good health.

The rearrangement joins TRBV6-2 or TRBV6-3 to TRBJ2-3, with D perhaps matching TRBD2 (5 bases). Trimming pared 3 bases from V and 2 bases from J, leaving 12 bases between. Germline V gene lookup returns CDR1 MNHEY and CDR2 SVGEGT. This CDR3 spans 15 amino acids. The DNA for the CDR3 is TGTGCCAGCAGTTATGGACTCGAGTCCACAGATACGCAGTATTTT. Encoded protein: CASSYGLESTDTQYF.

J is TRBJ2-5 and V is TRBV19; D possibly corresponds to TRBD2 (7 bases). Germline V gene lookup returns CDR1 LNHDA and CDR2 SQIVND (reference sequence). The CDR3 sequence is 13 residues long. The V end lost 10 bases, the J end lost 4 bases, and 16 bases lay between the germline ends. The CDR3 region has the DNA TGTGCCACCACCACGGGGGGCCCAGAGACCCAGTACTTC. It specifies CATTTGGPETQYF.

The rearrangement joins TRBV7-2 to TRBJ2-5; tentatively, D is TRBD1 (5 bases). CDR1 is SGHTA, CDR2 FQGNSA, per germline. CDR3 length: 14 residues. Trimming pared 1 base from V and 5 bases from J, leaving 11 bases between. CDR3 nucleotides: TGTGCCAGCAGCTTAGTGGGTAGGGGTGAGACCCAGTACTTC. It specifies CASSLVGRGETQYF.

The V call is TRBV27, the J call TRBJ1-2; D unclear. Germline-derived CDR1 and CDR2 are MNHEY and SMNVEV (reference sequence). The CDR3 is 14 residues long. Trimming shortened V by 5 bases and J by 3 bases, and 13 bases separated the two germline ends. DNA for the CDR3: TGTGCCAGCAGTCCCCTGGACGGTCACTATGGCTACACCTTC. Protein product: CASSPLDGHYGYTF.

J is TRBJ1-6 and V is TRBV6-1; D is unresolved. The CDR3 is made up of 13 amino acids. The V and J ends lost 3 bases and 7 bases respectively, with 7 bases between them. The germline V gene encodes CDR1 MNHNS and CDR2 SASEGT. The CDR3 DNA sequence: TGTGCCAGCAGTGAGGTGGAGAATTCACCCCTCCACTTT. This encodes CASSEVENSPLHF.

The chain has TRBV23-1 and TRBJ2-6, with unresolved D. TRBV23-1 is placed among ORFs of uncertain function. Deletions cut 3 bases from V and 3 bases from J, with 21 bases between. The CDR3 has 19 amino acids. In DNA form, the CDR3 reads TGCGCCAGCAGTCATCCTGGGCAGGCGAATACTTTTGGGGCCAACGTCCTGACTTTC. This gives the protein CASSHPGQANTFGANVLTF.

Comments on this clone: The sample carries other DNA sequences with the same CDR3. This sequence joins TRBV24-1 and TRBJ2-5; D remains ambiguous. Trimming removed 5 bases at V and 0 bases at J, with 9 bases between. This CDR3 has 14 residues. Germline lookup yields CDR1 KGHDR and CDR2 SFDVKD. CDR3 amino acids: CATSASGHQETQYF. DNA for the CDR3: TGTGCCACCAGTGCCTCGGGCCACCAAGAGACCCAGTACTTC.

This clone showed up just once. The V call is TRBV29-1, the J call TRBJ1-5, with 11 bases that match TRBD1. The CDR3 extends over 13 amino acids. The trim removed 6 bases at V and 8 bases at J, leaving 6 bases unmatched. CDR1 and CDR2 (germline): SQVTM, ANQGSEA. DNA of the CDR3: TGCAGCGTGCGGACAGGGGGCATGGAGCCCCAGCATTTT. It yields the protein CSVRTGGMEPQHF.

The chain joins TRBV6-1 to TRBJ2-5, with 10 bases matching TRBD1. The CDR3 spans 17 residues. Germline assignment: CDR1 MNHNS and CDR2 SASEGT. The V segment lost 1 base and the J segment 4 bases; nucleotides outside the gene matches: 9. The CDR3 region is CASSEGVDRGRGETQYF. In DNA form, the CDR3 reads TGTGCCAGCAGTGAAGGTGTTGACAGGGGGCGGGGAGAGACCCAGTACTTC.

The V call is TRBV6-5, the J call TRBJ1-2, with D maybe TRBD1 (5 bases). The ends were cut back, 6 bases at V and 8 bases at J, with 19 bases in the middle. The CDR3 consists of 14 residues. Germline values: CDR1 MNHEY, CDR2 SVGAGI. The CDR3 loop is CASRGEAAMGGYTF. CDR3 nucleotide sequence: TGTGCCAGCAGGGGGGAGGCGGCGATGGGAGGCTACACCTTC.

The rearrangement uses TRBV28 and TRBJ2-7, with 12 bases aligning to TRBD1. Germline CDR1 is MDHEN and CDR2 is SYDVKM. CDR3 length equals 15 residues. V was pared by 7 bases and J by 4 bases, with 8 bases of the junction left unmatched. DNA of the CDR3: TGTGCCAGCACCCCAGGGACAGGGGGCCCATACGAGCAGTACTTC. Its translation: CASTPGTGGPYEQYF.

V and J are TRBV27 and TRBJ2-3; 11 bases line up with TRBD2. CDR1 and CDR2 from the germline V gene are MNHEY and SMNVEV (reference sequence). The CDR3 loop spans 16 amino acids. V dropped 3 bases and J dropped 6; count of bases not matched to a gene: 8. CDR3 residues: CASSLIGTSGSDTQYF. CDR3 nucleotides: TGTGCCAGCAGTTTGATTGGGACTAGCGGATCGGATACGCAGTATTTT.

CDR3 bases: TGTGCCAGTAGTATGGGGACAGGTGTTAACTATGGCTACACCTTC. As protein: CASSMGTGVNYGYTF. V gene TRBV19 combines with J gene TRBJ1-2; 8 bases line up with TRBD1. Germline-derived CDR1 and CDR2 are LNHDA and SQIVND (reference sequence). The V gene end was trimmed by 3 bases and the J gene end by 1 base; junction bases not matched to a gene: 4. CDR3 size: 15 residues. Together with reference TRBV19 and TRBJ1-2, the CDR3 gives the full variable domain: DGGITQSPKYLFRKEGQNVTLSCEQNLNHDAMYWYRQDPGQGLRLIYYSQIVNDFQKGDIAEGYSVSREKKESFPLTVTSAQKNPTAFYLCASSMGTGVNYGYTFGSGTRLTVV.

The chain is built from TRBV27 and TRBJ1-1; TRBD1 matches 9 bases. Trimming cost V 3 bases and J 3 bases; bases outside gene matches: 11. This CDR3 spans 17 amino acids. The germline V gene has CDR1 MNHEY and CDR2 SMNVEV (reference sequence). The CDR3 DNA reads TGTGCCAGCAGTTTCATTCGGGACAGGGTTAGGGACACTGAAGCTTTCTTT. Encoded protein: CASSFIRDRVRDTEAFF.

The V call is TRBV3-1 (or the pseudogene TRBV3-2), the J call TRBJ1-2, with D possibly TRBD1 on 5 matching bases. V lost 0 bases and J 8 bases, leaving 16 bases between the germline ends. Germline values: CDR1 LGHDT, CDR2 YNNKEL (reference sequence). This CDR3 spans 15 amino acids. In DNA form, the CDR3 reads TGTGCCAGCAGCCAAGACGGTGGGGGAGGGAGCGGCTACACCTTC. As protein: CASSQDGGGGSGYTF.

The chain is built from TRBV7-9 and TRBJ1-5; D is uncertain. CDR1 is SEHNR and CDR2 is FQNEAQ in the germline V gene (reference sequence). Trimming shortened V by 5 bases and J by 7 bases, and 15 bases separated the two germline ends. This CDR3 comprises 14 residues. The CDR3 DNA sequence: TGTGCCAGCAGCGCCACTGGAGGTCCCCAGCCCCAGCATTTT. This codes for CASSATGGPQPQHF.

The CDR3 region is CAWRVRGGGEQYF. The CDR3 nucleotides are TGTGCCTGGAGGGTAAGAGGAGGAGGCGAGCAGTACTTC. This chain links TRBV30 with TRBJ2-7; maybe TRBD2 (5 bases). The CDR3 is 13 amino acids. V dropped 3 bases and J dropped 6 bases, with 15 bases sitting between them. Per germline, CDR1 GTSNPN and CDR2 SVGIG (reference sequence).

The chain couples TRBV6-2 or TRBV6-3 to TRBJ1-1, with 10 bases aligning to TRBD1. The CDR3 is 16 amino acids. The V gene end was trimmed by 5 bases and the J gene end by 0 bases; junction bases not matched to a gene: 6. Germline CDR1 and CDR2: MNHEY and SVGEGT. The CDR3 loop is CASSGRDRGMNTEAFF. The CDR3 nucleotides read TGTGCCAGCAGTGGACGGGACAGGGGCATGAACACTGAAGCTTTCTTT.

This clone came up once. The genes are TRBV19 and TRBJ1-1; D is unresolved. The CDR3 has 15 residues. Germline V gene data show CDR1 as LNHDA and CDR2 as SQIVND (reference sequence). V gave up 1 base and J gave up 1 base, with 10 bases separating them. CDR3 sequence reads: CASSIGGSWNTEAFF. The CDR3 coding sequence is TGTGCCAGTAGTATAGGAGGCAGCTGGAACACTGAAGCTTTCTTT. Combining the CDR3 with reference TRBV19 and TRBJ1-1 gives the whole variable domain DGGITQSPKYLFRKEGQNVTLSCEQNLNHDAMYWYRQDPGQGLRLIYYSQIVNDFQKGDIAEGYSVSREKKESFPLTVTSAQKNPTAFYLCASSIGGSWNTEAFFGQGTRLTVV.

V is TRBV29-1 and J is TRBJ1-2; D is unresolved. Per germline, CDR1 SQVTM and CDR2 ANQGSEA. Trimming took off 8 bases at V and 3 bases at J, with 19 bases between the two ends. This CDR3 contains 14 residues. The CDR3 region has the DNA TGCAGCTCCCAGAGGCACACCGGAGACTATGGCTACACCTTC. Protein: CSSQRHTGDYGYTF.

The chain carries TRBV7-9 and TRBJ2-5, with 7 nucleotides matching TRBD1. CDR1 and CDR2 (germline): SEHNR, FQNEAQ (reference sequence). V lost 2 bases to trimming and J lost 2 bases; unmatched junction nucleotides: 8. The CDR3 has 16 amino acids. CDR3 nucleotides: TGTGCCAGCAGCTTAAAGGGGGCGCTACCACAAGAGACCCAGTACTTC. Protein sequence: CASSLKGALPQETQYF.

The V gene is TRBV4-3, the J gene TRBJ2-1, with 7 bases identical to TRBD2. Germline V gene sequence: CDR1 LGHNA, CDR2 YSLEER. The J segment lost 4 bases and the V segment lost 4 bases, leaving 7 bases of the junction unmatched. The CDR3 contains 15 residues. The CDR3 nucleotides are TGCGCCAGCAGCCCCGGGAGGAGCGAATACAATGAGCAGTTCTTC. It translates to CASSPGRSEYNEQFF.

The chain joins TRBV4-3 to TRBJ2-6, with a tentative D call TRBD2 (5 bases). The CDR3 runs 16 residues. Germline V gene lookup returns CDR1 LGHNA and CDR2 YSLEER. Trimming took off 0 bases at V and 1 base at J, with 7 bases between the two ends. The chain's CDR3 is CASSQDTGSGANVLTF. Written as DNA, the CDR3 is TGCGCCAGCAGCCAAGATACGGGATCTGGGGCCAACGTCCTGACTTTC.

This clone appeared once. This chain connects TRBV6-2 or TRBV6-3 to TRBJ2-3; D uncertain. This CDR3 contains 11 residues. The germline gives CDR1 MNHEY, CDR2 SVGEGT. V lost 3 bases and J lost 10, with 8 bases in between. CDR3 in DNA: TGTGCCAGCAGTTATGCCGGAGCGCAGTATTTT. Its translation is CASSYAGAQYF.

As DNA, the CDR3 is TGTGCCAGCAGCCTGGGGGGACAGGACACCGGGGAGCTGTTTTTT. This gives the protein CASSLGGQDTGELFF. The V gene is TRBV28, the J gene TRBJ2-2; 8 bases fit TRBD1. Germline CDR1 reads MDHEN; CDR2 reads SYDVKM. There are 15 residues in the CDR3. Trimming cost V 6 bases and J 3 bases; bases outside gene matches: 6.

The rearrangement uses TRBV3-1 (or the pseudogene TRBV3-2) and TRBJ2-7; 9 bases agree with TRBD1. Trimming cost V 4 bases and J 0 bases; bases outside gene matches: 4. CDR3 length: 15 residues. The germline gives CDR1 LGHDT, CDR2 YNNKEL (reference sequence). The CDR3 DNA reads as TGTGCCAGCAGCCGGCGGACAGGGGCCTCCTACGAGCAGTACTTC. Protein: CASSRRTGASYEQYF.

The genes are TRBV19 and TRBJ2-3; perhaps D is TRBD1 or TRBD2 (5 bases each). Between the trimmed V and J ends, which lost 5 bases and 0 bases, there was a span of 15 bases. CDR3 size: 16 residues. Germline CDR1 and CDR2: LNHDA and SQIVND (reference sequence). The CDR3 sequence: CASSADRGLSTDTQYF. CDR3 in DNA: TGTGCCAGTAGTGCCGACCGGGGCCTGAGCACAGATACGCAGTATTTT.

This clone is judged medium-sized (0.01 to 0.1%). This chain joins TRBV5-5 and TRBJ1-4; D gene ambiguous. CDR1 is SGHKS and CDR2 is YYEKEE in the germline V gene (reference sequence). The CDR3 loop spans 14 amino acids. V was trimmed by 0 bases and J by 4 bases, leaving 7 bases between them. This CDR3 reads CASSLEWGNEKLFF. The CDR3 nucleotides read TGTGCCAGCAGCTTGGAGTGGGGTAATGAAAAACTGTTTTTT.

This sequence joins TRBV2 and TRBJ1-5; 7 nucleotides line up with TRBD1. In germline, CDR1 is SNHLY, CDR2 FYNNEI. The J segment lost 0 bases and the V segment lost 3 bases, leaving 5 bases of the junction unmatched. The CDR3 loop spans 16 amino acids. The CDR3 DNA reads TGTGCCAGCAGTGAGGGACAGAGAACTAGCAATCAGCCCCAGCATTTT. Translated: CASSEGQRTSNQPQHF. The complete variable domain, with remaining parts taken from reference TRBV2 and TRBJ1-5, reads EPEVTQTPSHQVTQMGQEVILRCVPISNHLYFYWYRQILGQKVEFLVSFYNNEISEKSEIFDDQFSVERPDGSNFTLKIRSTKLEDSAMYFCASSEGQRTSNQPQHFGDGTRLSIL.

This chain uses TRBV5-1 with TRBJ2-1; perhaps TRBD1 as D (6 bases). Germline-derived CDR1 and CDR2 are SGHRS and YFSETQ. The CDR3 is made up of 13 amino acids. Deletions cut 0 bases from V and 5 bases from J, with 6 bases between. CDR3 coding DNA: TGCGCCAGCAGCTTGGGGGACAACAATGAGCAGTTCTTC. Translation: CASSLGDNNEQFF.